The 14 T cell receptor beta chains below were found in one sample sequenced in a study of blood T cell repertoires in COVID-19. Measured with immunoSEQ multiplex PCR; TCRdb has only the in-frame clones, and not every one. The sample includes about 270,000 clones, 87% seen only once; the top ten take 2.3%. The sequenced sample was peripheral blood. The receptors derive from a woman aged 50 to 60 with acute or convalescent COVID-19.

The chain links TRBV19 to TRBJ2-1, with D maybe TRBD2 (6 bases). V was pared by 7 bases and J by 15 bases, with 16 bases between. This CDR3 is 11 amino acids long. From germline, CDR1 is LNHDA and CDR2 SQIVND (reference sequence). CDR3 residues: CASTAGTSTFF. Here the CDR3 DNA reads TGTGCCAGTACGGCGGGGACGAGCACGTTCTTC. Filled out from reference TRBV19 and TRBJ2-1, the complete variable domain reads DGGITQSPKYLFRKEGQNVTLSCEQNLNHDAMYWYRQDPGQGLRLIYYSQIVNDFQKGDIAEGYSVSREKKESFPLTVTSAQKNPTAFYLCASTAGTSTFFGPGTRLTVL.

This chain links TRBV28 with TRBJ1-6, with D maybe TRBD1 (5 bases). Germline V gives CDR1 MDHEN, CDR2 SYDVKM. V dropped 6 bases and J dropped 4 bases, with 19 bases sitting between them. The CDR3 spans 17 residues. This chain's CDR3 is CASSPMGGRGYNSPLHF. For the CDR3, the DNA is TGTGCCAGCAGCCCGATGGGGGGACGGGGGTATAATTCACCCCTCCACTTT.

This clone appeared a few times. V is TRBV5-4 and J is TRBJ1-2; 7 bases align to TRBD1. The V segment lost 0 bases and the J segment 6 bases; nucleotides outside the gene matches: 5. From germline, CDR1 is SGHNT and CDR2 YYREEE (reference sequence). The CDR3 sequence is 14 residues long. The DNA for the CDR3 is TGTGCCAGCAGCTTGGAGGCAGGGGGTGATGGCTACACCTTC. Its translation is CASSLEAGGDGYTF.

The chain joins TRBV2 to TRBJ1-2, with D perhaps TRBD1 (5 bases). V was trimmed by 3 bases and J by 7 bases, leaving 15 bases between them. The V gene's germline CDR1 is SNHLY and CDR2 FYNNEI. This CDR3 comprises 14 residues. The CDR3 is CASSDLAGLRGYTF. CDR3 nucleotides: TGTGCCAGCAGTGATTTGGCAGGGCTTCGTGGCTACACCTTC. Variable domain in full (rest from reference TRBV2 and TRBJ1-2): EPEVTQTPSHQVTQMGQEVILRCVPISNHLYFYWYRQILGQKVEFLVSFYNNEISEKSEIFDDQFSVERPDGSNFTLKIRSTKLEDSAMYFCASSDLAGLRGYTFGSGTRLTVV.

The J gene is TRBJ2-7, the V gene TRBV7-8; 9 nucleotides align to TRBD2. The CDR3 is made up of 14 amino acids. From germline, CDR1 is SGHVS and CDR2 FQNEAQ. The J segment lost 6 bases and the V segment lost 4 bases, leaving 7 bases of the junction unmatched. The CDR3 spells CASSYSGRGGEQYF. The DNA for the CDR3 is TGTGCCAGCAGCTATAGCGGGAGAGGGGGCGAGCAGTACTTC.

The V gene is TRBV2, the J gene TRBJ1-4, with a tentative D call TRBD1 (5 bases). The CDR3 is 16 amino acids. Germline assignment: CDR1 SNHLY and CDR2 FYNNEI. Between the trimmed V and J ends, which lost 7 bases and 4 bases, there was a span of 19 bases. CDR3 region: CASTGGIARINEKLFF. CDR3 DNA sequence: TGTGCCAGCACGGGGGGAATTGCTCGGATTAATGAAAAACTGTTTTTT.

CDR3 sequence reads: CASSQGLAVSEQFF. DNA for the CDR3: TGTGCCAGCAGCCAGGGACTAGCCGTTAGTGAGCAGTTCTTC. The chain links TRBV3-1 (or the pseudogene TRBV3-2) to TRBJ2-1, with 9 bases lining up with TRBD2. Germline V gene sequence: CDR1 LGHDT, CDR2 YNNKEL (reference sequence). V trimming: 3 bases; J trimming: 9 bases; junction bases outside the gene matches: 6. The CDR3 totals 14 residues.

The V gene is TRBV27, the J gene TRBJ2-7; 9 bases fit TRBD1. The V and J ends lost 7 bases and 7 bases, in that order; junction bases with no gene match: 17. The CDR3 is 16 residues long. The V gene's germline CDR1 is MNHEY and CDR2 SMNVEV (reference sequence). The CDR3 region has the DNA TGTGCCAGCAAATCCGGAGTAGGGACAGGGATTCGGGAGCAGTACTTC. This sequence encodes CASKSGVGTGIREQYF.

V is TRBV5-1 and J is TRBJ1-2; 11 bases align to TRBD1. V lost 4 bases and J lost 8; bases outside the gene matches: 7. The CDR3 contains 14 residues. Germline V gene sequence: CDR1 SGHRS, CDR2 YFSETQ. The DNA for the CDR3 is TGCGCCAGCAGCCTCGGACAGGGGGCTGGAGGCTACACCTTC. This sequence encodes CASSLGQGAGGYTF. Filled out from reference TRBV5-1 and TRBJ1-2, the complete variable domain reads KAGVTQTPRYLIKTRGQQVTLSCSPISGHRSVSWYQQTPGQGLQFLFEYFSETQRNKGNFPGRFSGRQFSNSRSEMNVSTLELGDSALYLCASSLGQGAGGYTFGSGTRLTVV.

The chain links TRBV9 to TRBJ2-3; the D is unclear. Germline CDR1 reads SGDLS; CDR2 reads YYNGEE. Between the trimmed V and J ends, which lost 3 bases and 0 bases, there was a span of 5 bases. This CDR3 is built from 13 residues. The CDR3 DNA sequence: TGTGCCAGCAGCGAACGGAGCACAGATACGCAGTATTTT. Translated: CASSERSTDTQYF.

The rearrangement uses TRBV2 and TRBJ1-1; D is uncertain. Germline values: CDR1 SNHLY, CDR2 FYNNEI. The V end was cut by 6 bases, the J end by 0 bases, with 14 bases between. The CDR3 runs 15 residues. The CDR3 nucleotides are TGTGCCAGCAGCGAGAGGCTGATCATGAACACTGAAGCTTTCTTT. Translating gives CASSERLIMNTEAFF.

The chain has TRBV28 and TRBJ2-1, with D possibly matching TRBD2 (6 bases). The V gene lost 6 bases and the J gene lost 6 bases, with 21 bases spanning the gap. The CDR3 has 16 amino acids. Germline loops: CDR1 MDHEN, CDR2 SYDVKM. CDR3 loop: CASRVSGVSSPNEQFF. CDR3 sequence (DNA): TGTGCCAGCAGGGTTAGCGGTGTGTCCTCGCCCAATGAGCAGTTCTTC.

The count of this clone is one. The rearrangement uses TRBV7-9 and TRBJ2-4; maybe TRBD2 (5 bases). CDR3 length: 12 amino acids. Germline V lookup: CDR1 SEHNR, CDR2 FQNEAQ (reference sequence). The V end lost 4 bases, the J end lost 15 bases, and 16 bases lay between the germline ends. CDR3 DNA sequence: TGTGCCAGCAGCTCCTCCATACTAGGCCTGTACTTC. Protein: CASSSSILGLYF.

The chain couples TRBV3-1 (or the pseudogene TRBV3-2) to TRBJ1-4; D gene ambiguous. The CDR3 is made up of 15 amino acids. In germline, CDR1 is LGHDT, CDR2 YNNKEL (reference sequence). V was clipped by 2 bases and J by 5 bases, with 12 bases between them. The CDR3 DNA reads TGTGCCAGCAGCCAAACTCCGACTTGGAATGAAAAACTGTTTTTT. This sequence encodes CASSQTPTWNEKLFF.